This T cell receptor (beta chain) derives from a study of OX40 agonist ivuxolimab in advanced cancers. V dropped 7 bases and J dropped 3 bases, with 6 bases sitting between them. Germline V gives CDR1 MRHNA, CDR2 SNTAGT. The CDR3 sequence is 11 residues long. Assay used: immunoSEQ multiplex PCR; TCRdb lists only in-frame clones, some missing. The data show roughly 62,000 clones, with more than 75% seen just once and around 2.5% held by the top ten. The sequencing used CD4+ or CD8+ T cells sorted from blood, collected in a trial of the OX40 agonist ivuxolimab. The clonotype originates from an adult with an advanced solid tumor such as melanoma, head and neck, liver or kidney cancer. V is TRBV6-4 and J is TRBJ2-5; the D gene is possibly TRBD2 (6 bases). CDR3 sequence: CASTGEETQYF. The CDR3 coding sequence is TGTGCCAGCACGGGGGAAGAGACCCAGTACTTC.